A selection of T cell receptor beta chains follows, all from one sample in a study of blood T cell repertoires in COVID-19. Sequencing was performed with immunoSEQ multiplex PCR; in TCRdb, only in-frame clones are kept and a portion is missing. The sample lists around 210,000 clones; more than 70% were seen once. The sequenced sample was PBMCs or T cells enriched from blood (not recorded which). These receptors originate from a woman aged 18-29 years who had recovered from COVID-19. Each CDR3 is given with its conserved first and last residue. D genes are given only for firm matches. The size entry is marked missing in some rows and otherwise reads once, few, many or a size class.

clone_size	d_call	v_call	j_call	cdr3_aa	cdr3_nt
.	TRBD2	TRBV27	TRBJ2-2	CASGTSGAINTGELFF	TGTGCCAGCGGGACTAGCGGGGCCATTAACACCGGGGAGCTGTTTTTT
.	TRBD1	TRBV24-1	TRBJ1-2	CATTQGDGYGYTF	TGTGCCACCACTCAGGGGGATGGCTATGGCTACACCTTC
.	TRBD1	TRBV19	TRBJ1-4	CASTLTGASEKLFF	TGTGCCAGTACCCTAACAGGGGCTAGTGAAAAACTGTTTTTT
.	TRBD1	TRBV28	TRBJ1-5	CASRPQGVGQPQHF	TGTGCCAGCAGACCGCAGGGGGTTGGGCAGCCCCAGCATTTT
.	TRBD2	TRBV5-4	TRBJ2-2	CASSSGLAFTGELFF	TGTGCCAGCAGCTCCGGACTAGCGTTCACCGGGGAGCTGTTTTTT
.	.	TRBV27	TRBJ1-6	CASSPGARSSYNSPLHF	TGTGCCAGCAGCCCTGGGGCGCGGAGCTCCTATAATTCACCCCTCCACTTT
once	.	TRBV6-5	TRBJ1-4	CASRSGSYNEKLFF	TGTGCCAGCAGGAGCGGGTCTTATAATGAAAAACTGTTTTTT
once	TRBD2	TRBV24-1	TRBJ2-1	CATSVGTSGAYNEQFF	TGTGCCACCAGTGTTGGGACTAGCGGGGCATACAATGAGCAGTTCTTC
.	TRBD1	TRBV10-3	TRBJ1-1	CAISESGQGEAFF	TGTGCCATCAGTGAGTCGGGACAGGGTGAAGCTTTCTTT
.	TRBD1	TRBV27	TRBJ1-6	CASSLFADRTGGVGNSPLHF	TGTGCCAGCAGTTTATTCGCGGATCGGACAGGGGGAGTAGGAAATTCACCCCTCCACTTT
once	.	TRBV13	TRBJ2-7	CASSFSPSAYEQYF	TGTGCCAGCAGCTTTTCTCCTAGTGCCTACGAGCAGTACTTC
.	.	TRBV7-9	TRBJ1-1	CASSIPQGGAFF	TGTGCCAGCAGCATACCCCAGGGCGGAGCTTTCTTT
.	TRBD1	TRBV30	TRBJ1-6	CAWSTPGTGLAPLHF	TGTGCCTGGAGTACCCCCGGGACAGGGTTGGCACCCCTCCACTTT
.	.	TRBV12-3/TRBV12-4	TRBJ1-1	CASSPLQGTEAFF	TGTGCCAGCAGTCCCCTCCAGGGGACTGAAGCTTTCTTT
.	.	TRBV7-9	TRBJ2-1	CASTHGGSSYNEQFF	TGTGCCAGCACCCACGGGGGTAGCTCCTACAATGAGCAGTTCTTC
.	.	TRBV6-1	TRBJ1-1	CASSERAGLTEAFF	TGTGCCAGCAGTGAACGCGCGGGGCTGACTGAAGCTTTCTTT
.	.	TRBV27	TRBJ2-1	CASSSGRQVNEQFF	TGTGCCAGCAGTTCCGGACGACAGGTCAATGAGCAGTTCTTC